Described below is a single TCR beta chain sequence and its context. The CDR3 length is 14 residues. Germline loops: CDR1 MDHEN, CDR2 SYDVKM. V lost 5 bases and J 3 bases, leaving 13 bases between the germline ends. The data were taken from a study of T cells in localized non-small cell lung cancer. Measured with immunoSEQ multiplex PCR; TCRdb has only the in-frame clones, and not every one. The sample contains over 20,000 clones, more than 85% of which appear only once. The sequencing here drew on peripheral blood, taken before any cancer treatment. This chain uses TRBV28 with TRBJ1-1; D not resolved. The TCR was taken from an older female donor with stage II squamous cell lung carcinoma. CDR3 in DNA: TGTGCCAGCAGTCCCAGGCCGTGGGACACTGAAGCTTTCTTT. Its translation is CASSPRPWDTEAFF.